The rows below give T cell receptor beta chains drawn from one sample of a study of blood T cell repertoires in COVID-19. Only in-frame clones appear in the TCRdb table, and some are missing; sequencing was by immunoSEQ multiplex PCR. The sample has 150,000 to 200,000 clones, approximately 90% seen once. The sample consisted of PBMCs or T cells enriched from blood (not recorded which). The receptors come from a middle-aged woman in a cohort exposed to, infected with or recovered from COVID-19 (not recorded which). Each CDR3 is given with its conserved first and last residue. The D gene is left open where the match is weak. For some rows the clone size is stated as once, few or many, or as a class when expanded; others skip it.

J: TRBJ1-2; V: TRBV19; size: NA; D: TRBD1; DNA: TGTGCCAGTAGACAACGACAGGGCTTAGCTAACTATGGCTACACCTTC; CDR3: CASRQRQGLANYGYTF
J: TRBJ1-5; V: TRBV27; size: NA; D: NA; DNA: TGTGCCAGCAGTTTAAAGGGAGGGTTTAGCAATCAGCCCCAGCATTTT; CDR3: CASSLKGGFSNQPQHF
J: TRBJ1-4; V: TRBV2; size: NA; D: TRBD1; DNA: TGTGCCAGCGGCAGGGGGTTAGTAGAAAAACTGTTTTTT; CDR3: CASGRGLVEKLFF
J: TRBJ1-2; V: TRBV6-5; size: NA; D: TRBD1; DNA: TGTGCCAGCAGTCCCGGGACAGGGGGCGGCTATGGCTACACCTTC; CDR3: CASSPGTGGGYGYTF
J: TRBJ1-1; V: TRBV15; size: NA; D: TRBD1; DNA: TGTGCCACCAGCACCTACAGGGGGAACACTGAAGCTTTCTTT; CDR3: CATSTYRGNTEAFF
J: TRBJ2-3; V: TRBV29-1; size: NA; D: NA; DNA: TGCAGCGGCCCCCAGGGAGATACGCAGTATTTT; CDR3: CSGPQGDTQYF
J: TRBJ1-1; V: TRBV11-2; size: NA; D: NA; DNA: TGTGCCAGCAGCCAACAGCTCGGGAACACTGAAGCTTTCTTT; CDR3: CASSQQLGNTEAFF
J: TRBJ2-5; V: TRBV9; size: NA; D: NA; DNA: TGTGCCAGCAGCGTAGATCACGGGGAGACCCAGTACTTC; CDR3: CASSVDHGETQYF
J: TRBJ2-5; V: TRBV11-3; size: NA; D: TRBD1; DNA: TGTGCCAGCAGCCAGGACAGGGGGCGGGAGACCCAGTACTTC; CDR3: CASSQDRGRETQYF
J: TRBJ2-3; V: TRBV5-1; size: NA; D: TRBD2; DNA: TGCGCCAGCAGCTTGGGGCGCGATAGCGGGGGCTCAGATACGCAGTATTTT; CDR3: CASSLGRDSGGSDTQYF
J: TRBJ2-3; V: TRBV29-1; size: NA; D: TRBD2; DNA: TGCAGCGTTGGTACTAGCGGGGGGGGGACAGATACGCAGTATTTT; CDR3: CSVGTSGGGTDTQYF
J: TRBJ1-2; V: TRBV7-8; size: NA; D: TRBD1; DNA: TGTGCCAGCAGCTTAGGTCGAAGAGGACAGGGCAACGGCTATGGCTACACCTTC; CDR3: CASSLGRRGQGNGYGYTF
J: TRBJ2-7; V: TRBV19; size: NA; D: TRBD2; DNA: TGTGCCAGTAGTATCGCCGGACTAGCGGAGACCTCCTACGAGCAGTACTTC; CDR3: CASSIAGLAETSYEQYF
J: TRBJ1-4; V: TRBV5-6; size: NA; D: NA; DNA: TGTGCCAGCACCCGGGGGTTCTCTAATGAAAAACTGTTTTTT; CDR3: CASTRGFSNEKLFF
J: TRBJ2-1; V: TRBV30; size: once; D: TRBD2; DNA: TGTGCCTGGGGAAGCGGGGGGACCTACAATGAGCAGTTCTTC; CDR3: CAWGSGGTYNEQFF
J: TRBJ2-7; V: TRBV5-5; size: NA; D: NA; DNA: TGTGCCAGCAGCTTAGGGGCGGCCTACGAGCAGTACTTC; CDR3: CASSLGAAYEQYF
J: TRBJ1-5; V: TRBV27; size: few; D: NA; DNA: TGTGCCAGCAGTTCTTATAGCAATCAGCCCCAGCATTTT; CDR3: CASSSYSNQPQHF
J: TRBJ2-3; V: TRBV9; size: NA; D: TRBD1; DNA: TGTGCCAGCAGCGCAGCCGACAGGGCGGGTCTGGGAGATACGCAGTATTTT; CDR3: CASSAADRAGLGDTQYF
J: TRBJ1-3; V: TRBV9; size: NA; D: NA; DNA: TGTGCCAGCAGCGGGAGAGGTCCCTCTGGAAACACCATATATTTT; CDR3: CASSGRGPSGNTIYF
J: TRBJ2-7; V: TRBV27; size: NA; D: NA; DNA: TGTGCCAGCAGTTTAGGCGGGGTCGAGCAGTACTTC; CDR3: CASSLGGVEQYF
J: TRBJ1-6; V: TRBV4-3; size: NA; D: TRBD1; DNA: TGCGCCAGCAGCCAGGTCGGACAGGGGGATAATTCACCCCTCCACTTT; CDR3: CASSQVGQGDNSPLHF
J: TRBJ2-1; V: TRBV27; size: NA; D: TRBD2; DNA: TGTGCCAGCAGTCCAAATCCGGGACTAGCGGTCTACAATGAGCAGTTCTTC; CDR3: CASSPNPGLAVYNEQFF
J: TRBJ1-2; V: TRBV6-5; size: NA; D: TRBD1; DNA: TGTGCCAGCGGGGGACAGGGGGCTCTAGGTGGCTACACCTTC; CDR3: CASGGQGALGGYTF
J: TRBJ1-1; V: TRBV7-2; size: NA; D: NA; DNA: TGTGCCAGCAGCTTAGACTGGGCCAGAATGAACACTGAAGCTTTCTTT; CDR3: CASSLDWARMNTEAFF
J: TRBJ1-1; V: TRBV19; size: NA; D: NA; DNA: TGTGCCAGTAGCAATACAGGAAACACTGAAGCTTTCTTT; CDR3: CASSNTGNTEAFF
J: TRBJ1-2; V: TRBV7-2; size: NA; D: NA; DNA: TGTGCCAGCAGCTTAGAGAGGACAGTCCCCGGCTACACCTTC; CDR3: CASSLERTVPGYTF
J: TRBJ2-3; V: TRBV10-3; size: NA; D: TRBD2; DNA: TGTGCCATCAGCGCGACTAGCGGGTATAGCACAGATACGCAGTATTTT; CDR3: CAISATSGYSTDTQYF
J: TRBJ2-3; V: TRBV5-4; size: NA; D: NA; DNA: TGTGCCAGCGTGGGAGCGGGTGGGTCAGATACGCAGTATTTT; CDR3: CASVGAGGSDTQYF
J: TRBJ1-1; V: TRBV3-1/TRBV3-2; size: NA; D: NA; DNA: TGTGCCAGCAGCCCCGCGGAAGGCGCTGGAGCTTTCTTT; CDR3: CASSPAEGAGAFF
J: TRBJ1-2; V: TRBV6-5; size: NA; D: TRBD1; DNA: TGTGCCAGCAGTTACTCATCAGGGGGCGAAGGCTACACCTTC; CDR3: CASSYSSGGEGYTF
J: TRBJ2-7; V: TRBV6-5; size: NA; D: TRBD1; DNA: TGTGCCAGCAGTATCCGGGACAGCGCCTACGAGCAGTACTTC; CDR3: CASSIRDSAYEQYF
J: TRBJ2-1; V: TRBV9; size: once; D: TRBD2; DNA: TGTGCCAGCAGCGGAGGCGGACTAGCGGGAGGAGATGAGCAGTTCTTC; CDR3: CASSGGGLAGGDEQFF
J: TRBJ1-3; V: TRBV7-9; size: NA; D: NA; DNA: TGTGCCAGCAGCCCGGGCGGAACAGGGACCGGAAACACCATATATTTT; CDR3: CASSPGGTGTGNTIYF
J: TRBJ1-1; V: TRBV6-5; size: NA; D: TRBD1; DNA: TGTGCCAGCACCCAAGGGTACAGGGGGAGCACTGAAGCTTTCTTT; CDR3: CASTQGYRGSTEAFF
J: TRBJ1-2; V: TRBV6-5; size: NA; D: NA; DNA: TGTGCCAGCAGTCCCCCAAGACTTCTTAACTATGGCTACACCTTC; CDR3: CASSPPRLLNYGYTF
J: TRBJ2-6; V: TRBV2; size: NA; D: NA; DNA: TGTGCCAGCAGACTTTACCCCCTCACTGGGGCCAACGTCCTGACTTTC; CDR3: CASRLYPLTGANVLTF
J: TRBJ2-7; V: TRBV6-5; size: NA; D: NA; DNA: TGTGCCAGCAGTATCACAGGGCTACTAATGGACGAGCAGTACTTC; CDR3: CASSITGLLMDEQYF